This is a list of T cell receptor beta chains from one sample in a study of shared clonotypes between healthy human individuals. Clones were sequenced by immunoSEQ multiplex PCR, and TCRdb holds only the in-frame ones, with some missing. The table records hundreds of thousands of clones, less than 98% of them present only once. The sample comprised naive CD4+ T cells sorted from blood. These receptor sequences come from a young woman in good health. Each CDR3 is given with its conserved first and last residue.

>14|TRBV5-6
CASSLSQGGYGYTF
>14|TRBV2
CASGGRGPGETQYF
>15|TRBV7-3
CASSPLGGRGYEQFF
>14|TRBV6-1
CASRNSGGGSGYTF
>17|TRBV28
CASSFSPLPVASYEQYF
>13|TRBV9
CASSALSTDTQYF
>15|TRBV5-1
CASSLVTGGNTEAFF
>15|TRBV5-6
CASSTPSGSYNEQFF
>15|TRBV19
CASSRTGAITYEQYF
>15|TRBV11-3
CASSLCRSGSYEQYF
>17|TRBV21-1
CASSKALSSGSFNEQFF
>16|TRBV29-1
CSVRPGTSASTYEQYF
>17|TRBV10-3
CAISLNTPGQGGDIQYF
>13|TRBV6-6
CASSYGQGAGYTF
>14|TRBV5-1
CASRFSGSAGELFF
>12|TRBV19
CASRGLNTEAFF
>11|TRBV7-9
CASSRSGELFF
>15|TRBV2
CASSDLPTLAYGYTF
>15|TRBV11-2
CASSLALRGANIQYF
>18|TRBV21-1
CASSTPGDSAVGEDEQFF
>17|TRBV4-1
CASSQGATGRGDQPQHF
>17|TRBV5-1
CASSPTSGLRTYNEQFF
>14|TRBV27
CASSLRGRGTEAFF
>11|TRBV20-1
CSARIGDTQYF
>11|TRBV6-5
CASSYSREQYF
>12|TRBV28
CASSPPYGEQFF
>15|TRBV7-9
CASSPNWTGERGYTF
>14|TRBV7-2
CASSTAQGNQPQHF
>16|TRBV7-2
CASSFTGTRFTDTQYF
>15|TRBV4-2
CASSHGTSGPYEQYF
>15|TRBV5-4
CASSLATGTNEKLFF
>15|TRBV28
CASNPPTGGRNEQFF
>16|TRBV7-9
CASSSGTSGSGGIQYF
>15|TRBV7-9
CASSLAKDPRNTIYF
>14|TRBV6-5
CASSYGELLGGYTF
>16|TRBV18
CASSPPTGAEGQPQHF
>13|TRBV27
CASSLWGDQPQHF
>17|TRBV5-1
CASSRAPASEAYNEQFF
>14|TRBV6-5
CASSSGTSRYEQYF
>15|TRBV28
CASSLGRGVYNEQFF
>14|TRBV30
CAWSRTSARQPQHF